This T cell receptor (beta chain) appears in the sequencing data of a study of blood T cell repertoires in COVID-19. Overall study: T cells, B-cell-depleted T cells, or PBMCs supplied cDNA or gDNA.

TCRdb keeps only in-frame clones here, not all; method: immunoSEQ multiplex PCR. The table has some 99,000 clones, about four fifths seen once; the top ten hold around a quarter. This clone is a singleton in its sample. The J segment lost 9 bases and the V segment lost 5 bases, leaving 6 bases of the junction unmatched. The CDR3 covers 14 residues. Germline V lookup: CDR1 MNHNY, CDR2 SVGAGI (reference sequence). Sequenced input: peripheral blood. The chain recombines TRBV6-6 with TRBJ1-6, with 8 nucleotides matching TRBD1. This sequence originates from an older man with acute or convalescent COVID-19. This CDR3 is CASSPPGGTSPLHF. The CDR3 coding sequence is TGTGCCAGCAGTCCCCCAGGGGGCACTTCACCCCTCCACTTT.